The source of this T cell receptor beta chain is a study of beta chain features in type 1 diabetes. The length of the CDR3 is 17 residues. CDR1 and CDR2 (germline): SGHRS, YFSETQ. J was trimmed by 7 bases and V by 4 bases; bases with no gene match: 17. Study-wide results and limits: Compared with healthy donors, patients appeared to share more similar naive, central memory and regulatory TCRB repertoires. Insertion counts at VDJ junctions were lower in type 1 diabetes patients, who also showed more deletions there. Shortening of TCRB CDR3s, moderate but significant, appeared in all four CD4+ subsets of Type 1 diabetes patients.

By way of CD45RO/CCR7/CD25/CD127/CD95/CD27, the CD4+ regulatory, stem cell-like memory, central memory and naive cells were sorted. Once sorted, every population was more than 98% pure. Expressed TCRB transcripts were sequenced after all isolated RNA was converted to cDNA. Profiled with immunoSEQ multiplex PCR; TCRdb holds only in-frame clones, not every one. The repertoire holds 300,000 or so clones, with roughly 14% as singletons. On this clone itself: The antigen is unknown.

What was sequenced was naive CD4+ T cells from blood. The sequence was obtained from a woman aged 18-30 years with type 1 diabetes. The chain links TRBV5-1 to TRBJ2-5; 9 bases map to TRBD2. DNA for the CDR3: TGCGCCAGCAGCGAATCCGGGACTAGCCACCCGGGAGCGACCCAGTACTTC. Its translation: CASSESGTSHPGATQYF.